The present entry profiles one T cell receptor beta chain with its context. Its antigen is as yet unknown. These data belong to a study of shared clonotypes between healthy human individuals. Study results and limitations: When compared with the clonotypes that were shared by all four sorted-subset donors, the non-shared clonotypes turned out to have lower generation probabilities.

With 3 bases removed from V and 4 bases from J, the gap between germline ends came to 11 bases. The germline V gene encodes CDR1 SGHRS and CDR2 YFSETQ. This CDR3 contains 14 residues. The method was immunoSEQ multiplex PCR; TCRdb's version includes in-frame clones alone and lacks a portion of them. The sample contains approximately 2.3 million clones, roughly 93% of which appear only once. This sequence joins TRBV5-1 and TRBJ2-1; D is perhaps TRBD1 (5 bases). The TCR sequence derives from a man aged 18-30 years in good health. Some clones in this sample may be carry-over from other donors' samples. Sequencing was carried out using naive CD4+ T cells from PBMCs. The subset was: CD45RA+ positively selected. The CDR3 nucleotides read TGCGCCAGCAGCTCGGTGACAGATTACAATGAGCAGTTCTTC. It specifies CASSSVTDYNEQFF.